The 14 T cell receptor beta chains presented below share a single source sample, sequenced in a study of CD8 T cells in Susac syndrome. cDNA came from around 0.5 to 1 ug RNA primed by random hexamers. TCRdb recomputed calls from the immunoSEQ multiplex PCR reads with MiXCR, one row per CDR3 protein. The sample shows some 130,000 distinct CDR3 sequences, approximately 95% of them seen only once. The sample consisted of CD8+ T cells from PBMCs. Receptor source: a human donor with Susac syndrome.

The chain uses TRBV9 and TRBJ2-1; TRBD2 is a possible D gene (6 bases). The CDR3 is 13 amino acids. V gave up 7 bases and J gave up 8 bases, with 16 bases separating them. Looked up from germline, CDR1 is SGDLS and CDR2 is YYNGEE. The CDR3 loop is CASSPGIADEQFF. The CDR3 bases are TGTGCCAGCTCACCGGGAATAGCGGATGAGCAGTTCTTC.

This chain joins TRBV5-1 and TRBJ2-7; D is possibly TRBD1 (6 bases). CDR3 length equals 14 residues. Per the germline V gene, CDR1 is SGHRS and CDR2 is YFSETQ. The germline V and J ends were trimmed by 3 bases and 2 bases, with 12 bases remaining between them. CDR3 residues: CASSSQGLPYEQYF. The DNA of the CDR3 is TGCGCCAGCAGCTCCCAGGGGTTACCCTACGAGCAGTACTTC.

The chain links TRBV7-3 to TRBJ2-3, with a weak D call TRBD2 (5 bases). The CDR3 is 17 amino acids. V lost 7 bases, J lost 1 base, and 21 bases lay in between. CDR1 is SGHTA and CDR2 is FQGTGA in the germline V gene. CDR3 nucleotides: TGTGCCAGCACCACACCGTTCGAGGGATTGGGCACAGATACGCAGTATTTT. This gives the protein CASTTPFEGLGTDTQYF.

The V and J genes are TRBV20-1 and TRBJ2-1, with 8 nucleotides matching TRBD2. CDR1 is DFQATT and CDR2 is SNEGSKA in the germline V gene (reference sequence). CDR3 size: 13 residues. J lost 6 bases, V lost 3 bases, and 4 bases had no gene match. The CDR3 DNA follows: TGCAGTGCTAGGACTAGCGTCAGCAATGAGCAGTTCTTC. This encodes CSARTSVSNEQFF.

The V call is TRBV5-4, the J call TRBJ2-2; no clear D gene. CDR3 size: 15 residues. Germline values: CDR1 SGHNT, CDR2 YYREEE (reference sequence). Trimming shortened V by 0 bases and J by 1 base, and 7 bases separated the two germline ends. The DNA of the CDR3 is TGTGCCAGCAGCTTGGTTTTGGGGAACACCGGGGAGCTGTTTTTT. This sequence encodes CASSLVLGNTGELFF.

The CDR3 is CASSVGGKGPYF. CDR3 coding DNA: TGTGCCAGCAGCGTAGGGGGTAAGGGGCCGTATTTT. The rearrangement uses TRBV9 and TRBJ2-3; weak D call: TRBD1 (5 bases). The V and J ends lost 0 bases and 14 bases respectively, with 13 bases between them. The CDR3 consists of 12 residues. Germline V gives CDR1 SGDLS, CDR2 YYNGEE.

On this clonotype: The germline gene is not matched at one end of the junction; a read error may be the cause. The J gene is TRBJ1-2, the V gene TRBV6-4; D uncertain. The CDR3 runs 15 residues. In germline, CDR1 is MRHNA, CDR2 SNTAGT. The CDR3 loop reads CASNDSNPAYYGYTF. CDR3 DNA: TGTGCCAGCAATGACTCGAATCCAGCCTACTATGGCTACACCTTC.

The CDR3 loop is CASRRAGGGMPYEQYF. In DNA, the CDR3 is TGTGCCAGCAGACGCGCGGGAGGCGGGATGCCCTACGAGCAGTACTTC. The chain carries TRBV27 and TRBJ2-7; TRBD2 matches at 8 bases. The CDR3 has 16 residues. The V segment lost 6 bases and the J segment 2 bases; nucleotides outside the gene matches: 12. Germline V gene lookup returns CDR1 MNHEY and CDR2 SMNVEV (reference sequence).

The J gene is TRBJ2-6, the V gene TRBV21-1; TRBD1 is the table's D call, not checked against the DNA. TRBV21-1 has pseudogene status. The CDR3 is 15 amino acids. The CDR3: CASSQGSSGANVLTF. The CDR3 DNA is TGTGCCAGCAGCCAGGGGTCCTCTGGGGCCAACGTCCTGACTTTC.

As DNA, the CDR3 is TGTGCCAGCAGGTCTCTAGTGGATAGCAATCAGCCCCAGCATTTT. Translated, it gives CASRSLVDSNQPQHF. V and J are TRBV6-5 and TRBJ1-5; D is uncertain. The V gene lost 6 bases and the J gene lost 0 bases, with 12 bases spanning the gap. The CDR3 covers 15 residues. CDR1 and CDR2 (germline): MNHEY, SVGAGI.

The rearrangement links TRBV14 to TRBJ1-1; the match to TRBD1 covers 10 bases. The junction had 11 bases not matched to a gene; V was cut back by 0 bases and J by 10 bases. There are 16 residues in the CDR3. Germline lookup yields CDR1 SGHDN and CDR2 FVKESK. The CDR3 sequence: CASSQDLGTGALGAFF. In DNA form, the CDR3 reads TGTGCCAGCAGCCAAGACCTCGGGACAGGGGCCCTCGGAGCTTTCTTT. Full variable domain (remainder filled in from reference TRBV14 and TRBJ1-1): EAGVTQFPSHSVIEKGQTVTLRCDPISGHDNLYWYRRVMGKEIKFLLHFVKESKQDESGMPNNRFLAERTGGTYSTLKVQPAELEDSGVYFCASSQDLGTGALGAFFGQGTRLTVV.

The gene calls are TRBV5-1 and TRBJ2-6; TRBD1 is a possible D gene (5 bases). The CDR3 consists of 18 residues. V dropped 7 bases and J dropped 0 bases, with 20 bases sitting between them. Germline CDR1 SGHRS, CDR2 YFSETQ. This CDR3 is CASLGLGLESSGANVLTF. CDR3 nucleotides: TGCGCCAGCTTGGGGCTCGGGTTGGAGTCCTCTGGGGCCAACGTCCTGACTTTC.

The rearrangement joins TRBV6-6 to TRBJ2-1; TRBD2 aligns across 11 bases. CDR3 length: 16 amino acids. Per the germline V gene, CDR1 is MNHNY and CDR2 is SVGAGI (reference sequence). V lost 4 bases to trimming and J lost 6 bases; unmatched junction nucleotides: 8. The CDR3 DNA is TGTGCCAGCAGTTCGGCTAGCGGGAGGAGGAGCAATGAGCAGTTCTTC. Amino acids: CASSSASGRRSNEQFF.

J is TRBJ2-7 and V is TRBV6-5, with 8 bases aligning to TRBD1. This CDR3 spans 14 amino acids. Unmatched junction bases numbered 9, after V lost 6 bases and J lost 5 bases. In germline, CDR1 is MNHEY, CDR2 SVGAGI. The CDR3 sequence: CASSKWGQDDEQYF. The CDR3 coding sequence is TGTGCCAGCAGCAAATGGGGACAGGACGACGAGCAGTACTTC.